This entry concerns a single T cell receptor (beta chain). Its target is unknown. Germline loops: CDR1 SGHVS, CDR2 FQNEAQ. The CDR3 totals 13 residues. The ends were cut back, 2 bases at V and 13 bases at J, with 15 bases in the middle. Using a J-beta primer mix together with a sample-barcoded 5' primer, a second PCR was run for about 6 to 11 cycles. Each cDNA molecule, via a template-switch adaptor with 12 random nucleotides, was tagged. All samples yielded 3 million or more CDR3-containing paired-end reads. TCRdb recomputed calls from the 5' RACE reads with MiXCR, one row per CDR3 protein. The table lists about 780,000 distinct CDR3 sequences, about 42% of them singletons. This entry is derived from a study of blood T cells in healthy people across ages. Overall study results and limits: The study found TCR beta diversity correlated strongly with naive T cell percentage. Long-lived and aged donors differed, with more naive CD4+ cells and higher diversity in the long-lived.

The sequencing input was blood. The chain is built from TRBV7-8 and TRBJ2-4; D is possibly TRBD1 (5 bases). The clonotype originates from a man older than 75 in good health. CDR3 amino acids: CASSLYQGNEQYF. DNA of the CDR3: TGTGCCAGCAGCTTATATCAGGGTAATGAGCAGTACTTC.